One T cell receptor beta chain is described in this entry. Germline CDR1 SNHLY, CDR2 FYNNEI. The CDR3 length is 14 residues. Unmatched junction bases numbered 12, after V lost 7 bases and J lost 7 bases. This record belongs to a study of Ad26.COV2.S vaccination and SARS-CoV-2 variants. Study at large: Donor got 5x10^10 or 1x10^11 viral particles of Ad26.COV2.S.

Documented treatment: roughly 19 received Ad26.COV2.S at low or high dose, single or two shots; several received placebo; per-sample allocation not given. Each sample was drawn 63 days after the first injection (of vaccine or placebo). TCRdb's copy holds only in-frame clones and misses some; the assay was immunoSEQ multiplex PCR. The sample contains about 440,000 clones, roughly 88% of which appear only once. This TCR was sampled from a person between 18 and 65 years old who received the Ad26.COV2.S COVID-19 vaccine or a placebo. V gene TRBV2 combines with J gene TRBJ1-2, with 7 bases aligning to TRBD1. Sequenced here: peripheral blood, sampled in a trial of Ad26.COV2.S vaccine versus placebo. CDR3 amino acids: CASNVEKGASGYTF. The CDR3 nucleotides are TGTGCCAGCAATGTAGAGAAGGGGGCGAGTGGCTACACCTTC.